This T cell receptor beta chain was recorded in a study of Ad26.COV2.S vaccination and SARS-CoV-2 variants. Treatment: 19 received Ad26.COV2.S at low or high dose, single or two shots; about 5 received placebo; per-sample allocation not given. Day 63 after the first vaccine or placebo injection was the time point for sampling. SARS-CoV-2 spike from the Wuhan strain was encoded by the vaccine, an Ad26 vector. The CDR3 length is 13 residues. The germline gives CDR1 MDHEN, CDR2 SYDVKM. V trimming: 7 bases; J trimming: 4 bases; junction bases outside the gene matches: 6. Produced via immunoSEQ multiplex PCR; TCRdb's table is partial and in-frame only. This table holds hundreds of thousands of clones, 70% to 90% found once.

The chain has TRBV28 and TRBJ2-7; 8 bases match TRBD1. Material: peripheral blood, obtained in a trial of Ad26.COV2.S vaccine versus placebo. The receptor's source is a person aged 18-60 years who received the Ad26.COV2.S COVID-19 vaccine or a placebo. The CDR3 bases are TGTGCCAGCACCTCGGGACAGGCTTACGAGCAGTACTTC. It specifies CASTSGQAYEQYF.